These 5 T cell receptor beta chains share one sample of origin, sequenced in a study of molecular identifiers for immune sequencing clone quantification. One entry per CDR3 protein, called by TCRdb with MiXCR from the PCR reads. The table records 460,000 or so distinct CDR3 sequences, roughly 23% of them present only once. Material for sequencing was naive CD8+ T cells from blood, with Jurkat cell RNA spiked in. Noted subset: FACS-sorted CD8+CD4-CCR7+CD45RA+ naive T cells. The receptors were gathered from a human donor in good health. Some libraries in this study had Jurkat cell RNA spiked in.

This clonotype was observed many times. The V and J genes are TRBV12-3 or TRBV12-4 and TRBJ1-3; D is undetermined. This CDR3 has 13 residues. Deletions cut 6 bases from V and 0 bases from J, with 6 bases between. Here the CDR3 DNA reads TGTGCCAGCAGCGTTTTCTCTGGAAACACCATATATTTT. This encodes CASSVFSGNTIYF.

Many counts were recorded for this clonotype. This CDR3 reads CASSFRGTTAEAFF. The CDR3 coding sequence is TGTGCCAGCAGTTTCCGGGGGACGACCGCTGAAGCTTTCTTT. The chain recombines TRBV12-3 or TRBV12-4 with TRBJ1-1, with a weak D call TRBD1 (5 bases). Deletions cut 3 bases from V and 6 bases from J, with 14 bases between. The CDR3 contains 14 residues.

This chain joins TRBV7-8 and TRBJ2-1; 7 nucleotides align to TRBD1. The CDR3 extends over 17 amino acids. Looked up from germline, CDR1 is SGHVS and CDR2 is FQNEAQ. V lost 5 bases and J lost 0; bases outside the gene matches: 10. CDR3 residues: CASSTYGTESSYNEQFF. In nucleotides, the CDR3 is TGTGCCAGCAGCACCTACGGGACAGAGAGCTCCTACAATGAGCAGTTCTTC.

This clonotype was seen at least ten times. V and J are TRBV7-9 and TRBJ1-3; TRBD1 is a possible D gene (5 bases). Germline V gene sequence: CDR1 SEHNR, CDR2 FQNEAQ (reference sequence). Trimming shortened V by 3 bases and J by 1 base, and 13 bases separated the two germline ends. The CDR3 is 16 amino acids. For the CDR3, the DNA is TGTGCCAGCAGCTTCCGCGTCGGGGGTTCTGGAAACACCATATATTTT. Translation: CASSFRVGGSGNTIYF.

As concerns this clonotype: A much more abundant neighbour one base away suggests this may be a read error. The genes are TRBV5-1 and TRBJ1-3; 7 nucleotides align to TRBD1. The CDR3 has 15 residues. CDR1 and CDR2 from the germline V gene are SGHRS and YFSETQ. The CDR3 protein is CASSLDRGAGNAIYF. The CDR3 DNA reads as TGCGCCAGCAGCTTGGACAGGGGAGCCGGAAACGCCATATATTTT.